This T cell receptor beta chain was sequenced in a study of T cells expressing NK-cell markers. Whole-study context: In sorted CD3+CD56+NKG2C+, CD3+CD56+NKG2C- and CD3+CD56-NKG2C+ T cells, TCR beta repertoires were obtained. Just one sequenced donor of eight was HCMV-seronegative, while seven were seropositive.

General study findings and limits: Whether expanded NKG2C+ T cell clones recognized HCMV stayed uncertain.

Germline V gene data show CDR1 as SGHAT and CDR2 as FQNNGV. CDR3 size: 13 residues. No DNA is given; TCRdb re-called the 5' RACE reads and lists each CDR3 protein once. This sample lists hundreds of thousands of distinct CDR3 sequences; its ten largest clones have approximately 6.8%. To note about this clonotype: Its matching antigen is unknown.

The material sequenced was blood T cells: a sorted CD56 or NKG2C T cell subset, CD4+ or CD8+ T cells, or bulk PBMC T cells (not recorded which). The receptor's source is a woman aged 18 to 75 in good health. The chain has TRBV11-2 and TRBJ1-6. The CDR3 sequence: CASSPSYNSPLHF.